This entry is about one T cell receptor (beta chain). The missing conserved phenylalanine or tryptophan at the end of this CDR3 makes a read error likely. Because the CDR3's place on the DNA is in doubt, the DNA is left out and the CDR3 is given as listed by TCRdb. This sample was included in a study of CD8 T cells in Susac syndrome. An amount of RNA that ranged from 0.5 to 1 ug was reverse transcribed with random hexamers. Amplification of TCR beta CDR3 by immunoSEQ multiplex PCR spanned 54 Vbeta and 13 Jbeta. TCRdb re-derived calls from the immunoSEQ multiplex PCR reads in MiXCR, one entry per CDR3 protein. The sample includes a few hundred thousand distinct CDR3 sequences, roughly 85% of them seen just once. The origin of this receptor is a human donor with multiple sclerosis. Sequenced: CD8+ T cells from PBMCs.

The CDR3 here is CASTNVGDEQFL. The chain uses TRBV2 and TRBJ2-1; TRBD1 was called by the table and not checked on the DNA. Both ends counted, the CDR3 spans 12 residues. Germline V lookup: CDR1 SNHLY, CDR2 FYNNEI.